This T cell receptor beta chain is from a study of regulatory dendritic cells for organ transplantation. Whole-study context: Dendritic cell cultures received LPS on day 6.

Sorted T cells were CFSE-labeled and cultured around 5 days with allogeneic regulatory or mature dendritic cells at 1:10. FACS sorted CD4+ or CD8+ T cells into CD45RA+ naive and CD45RO+ memory. A remark on this clone: No antigen is known for it.

The protocol was immunoSEQ multiplex PCR, while the TCRdb copy is restricted to in-frame clones and leaves out a portion. The table records 20,000 to 25,000 clones, roughly 85% of them present only once. Findings of the study overall: Memory T cells were less diverse than naive, with memory CD8+ most oligoclonal. Memory CD8+ clonal expansion seemed more limited with regulatory than mature dendritic cells.

With V trimmed by 4 bases and J by 1 base, 6 bases remained unmatched. Germline V CDR1 and CDR2: SGHNT, YYREEE (reference sequence). This CDR3 spans 15 amino acids. The source material was naive CD4+ T cells from blood cultured with regulatory dendritic cells. As for subset: CD45RA+ naive T cells. The V gene is TRBV5-4, the J gene TRBJ1-2, with 8 bases fitting TRBD1. The source is a human donor in good health. This CDR3 reads CASSPNRGSNYGYTF. The CDR3 DNA is TGTGCCAGCAGCCCGAACAGGGGGAGTAACTATGGCTACACCTTC.